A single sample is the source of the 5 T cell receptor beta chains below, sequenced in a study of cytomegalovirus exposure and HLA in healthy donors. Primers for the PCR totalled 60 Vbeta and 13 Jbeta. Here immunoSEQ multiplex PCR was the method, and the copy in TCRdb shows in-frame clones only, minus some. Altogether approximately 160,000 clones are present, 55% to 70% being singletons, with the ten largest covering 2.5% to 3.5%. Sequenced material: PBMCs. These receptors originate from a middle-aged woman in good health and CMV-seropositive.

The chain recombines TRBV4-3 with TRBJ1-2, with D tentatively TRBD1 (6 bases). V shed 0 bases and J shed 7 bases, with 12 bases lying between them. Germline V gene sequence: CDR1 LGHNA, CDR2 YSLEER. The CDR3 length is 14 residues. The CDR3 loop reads CASSQDQGLGGYTF. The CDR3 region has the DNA TGCGCCAGCAGCCAAGATCAGGGGCTGGGTGGCTACACCTTC.

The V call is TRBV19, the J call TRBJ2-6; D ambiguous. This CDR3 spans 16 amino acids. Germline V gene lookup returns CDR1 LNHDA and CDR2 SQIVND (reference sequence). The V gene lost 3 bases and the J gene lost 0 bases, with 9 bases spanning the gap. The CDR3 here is CASSIRPLSGANVLTF. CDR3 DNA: TGTGCCAGTAGTATCCGCCCACTCTCTGGGGCCAACGTCCTGACTTTC.

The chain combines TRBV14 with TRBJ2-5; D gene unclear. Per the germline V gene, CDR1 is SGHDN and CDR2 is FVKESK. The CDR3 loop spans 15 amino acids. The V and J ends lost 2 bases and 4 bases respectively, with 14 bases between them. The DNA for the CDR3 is TGTGCCAGCAGCCAATGGGCAGGCCTCGGAGAGACCCAGTACTTC. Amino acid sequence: CASSQWAGLGETQYF.

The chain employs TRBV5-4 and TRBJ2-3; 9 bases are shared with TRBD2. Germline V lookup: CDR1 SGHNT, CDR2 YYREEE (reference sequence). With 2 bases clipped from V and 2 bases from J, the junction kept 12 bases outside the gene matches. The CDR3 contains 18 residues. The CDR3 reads CASSLLGSGGAFTDTQYF. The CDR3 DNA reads TGTGCCAGCAGCTTACTCGGTAGCGGGGGCGCTTTCACAGATACGCAGTATTTT.

The CDR3 region is CASSQEPQGMEYF. CDR3 bases: TGCGCCAGCAGCCAAGAACCGCAGGGGATGGAGTACTTC. The genes are TRBV4-1 and TRBJ2-7, with a possible D match to TRBD1 (6 bases). The CDR3 sequence is 13 residues long. Per the germline V gene, CDR1 is MGHRA and CDR2 is YSYEKL. Trimming pared 0 bases from V and 11 bases from J, leaving 14 bases between.